This T cell receptor beta chain was identified in a study of preoperative IRX-2 immunotherapy in early breast cancer. As for treatment: preoperative locoregional IRX-2 cytokine immunotherapy. The V gene lost 3 bases and the J gene lost 5 bases, with 16 bases spanning the gap. The CDR3 length is 15 residues. Germline V gene lookup returns CDR1 LNHDA and CDR2 SQIVND (reference sequence). Some clones are missing from TCRdb's copy, which holds only in-frame ones; the method was immunoSEQ multiplex PCR. The repertoire holds roughly 27,000 clones, with 82% as singletons. The sequence derives from a human donor with breast cancer. The chain couples TRBV19 to TRBJ2-5; D is perhaps TRBD1 (6 bases). Sampling was performed from a patient treated with IRX-2 immunotherapy. The DNA of the CDR3 is TGTGCCAGTAGTATGGTCTGGGGGCCTGGGGAGACCCAGTACTTC. Translated, it gives CASSMVWGPGETQYF.